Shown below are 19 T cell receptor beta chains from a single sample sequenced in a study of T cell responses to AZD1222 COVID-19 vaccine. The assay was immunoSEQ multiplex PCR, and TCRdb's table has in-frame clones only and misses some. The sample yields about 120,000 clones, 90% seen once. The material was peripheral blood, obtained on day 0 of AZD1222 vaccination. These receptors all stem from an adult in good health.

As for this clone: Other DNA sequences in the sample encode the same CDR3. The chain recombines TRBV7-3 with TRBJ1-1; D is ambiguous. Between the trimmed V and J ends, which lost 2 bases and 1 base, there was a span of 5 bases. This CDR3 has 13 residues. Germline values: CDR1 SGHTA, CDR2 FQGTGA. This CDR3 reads CASSLGQNTEAFF. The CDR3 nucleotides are TGTGCCAGCAGCTTAGGGCAGAACACTGAAGCTTTCTTT.

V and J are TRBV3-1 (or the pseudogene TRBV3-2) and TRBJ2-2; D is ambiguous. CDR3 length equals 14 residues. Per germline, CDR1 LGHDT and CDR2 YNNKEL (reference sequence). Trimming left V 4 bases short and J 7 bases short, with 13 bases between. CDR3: CASSPSSTLGELFF. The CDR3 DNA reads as TGTGCCAGCAGCCCTAGTTCTACTCTCGGGGAGCTGTTTTTT.

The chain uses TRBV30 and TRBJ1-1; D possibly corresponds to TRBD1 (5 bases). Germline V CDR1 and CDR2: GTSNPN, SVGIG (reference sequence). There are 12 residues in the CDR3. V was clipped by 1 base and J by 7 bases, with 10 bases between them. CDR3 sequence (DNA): TGTGCCTGGAGTGAGGGGTTCGGTGAAGCTTTCTTT. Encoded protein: CAWSEGFGEAFF.

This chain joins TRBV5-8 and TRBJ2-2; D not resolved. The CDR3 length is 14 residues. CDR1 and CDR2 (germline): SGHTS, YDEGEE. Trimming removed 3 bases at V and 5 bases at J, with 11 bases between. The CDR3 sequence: CASSSGLRTGELFF. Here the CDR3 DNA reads TGTGCCAGCAGCTCCGGGTTAAGGACCGGGGAGCTGTTTTTT.

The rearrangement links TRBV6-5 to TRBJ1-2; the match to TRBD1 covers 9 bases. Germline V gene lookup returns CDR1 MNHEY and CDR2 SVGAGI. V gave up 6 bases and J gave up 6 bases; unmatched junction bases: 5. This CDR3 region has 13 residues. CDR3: CASSWTGADGYTF. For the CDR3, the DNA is TGTGCCAGCAGCTGGACAGGGGCTGATGGCTACACCTTC.

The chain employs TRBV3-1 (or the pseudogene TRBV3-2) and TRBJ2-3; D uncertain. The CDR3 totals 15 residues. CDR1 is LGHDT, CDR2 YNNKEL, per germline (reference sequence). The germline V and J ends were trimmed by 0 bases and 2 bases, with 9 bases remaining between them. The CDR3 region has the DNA TGTGCCAGCAGCCAAGAGATCCAGCCCACAGATACGCAGTATTTT. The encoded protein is CASSQEIQPTDTQYF.

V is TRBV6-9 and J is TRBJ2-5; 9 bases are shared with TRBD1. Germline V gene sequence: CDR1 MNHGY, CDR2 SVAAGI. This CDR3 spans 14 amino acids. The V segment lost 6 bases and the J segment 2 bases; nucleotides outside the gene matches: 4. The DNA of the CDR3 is TGTGCCAGCAGACCCGGGACAGGGCAAGAGACCCAGTACTTC. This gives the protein CASRPGTGQETQYF.

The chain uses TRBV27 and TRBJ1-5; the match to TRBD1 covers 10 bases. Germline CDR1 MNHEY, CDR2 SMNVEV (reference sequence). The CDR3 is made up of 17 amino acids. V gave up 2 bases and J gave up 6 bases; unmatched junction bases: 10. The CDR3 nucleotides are TGTGCCAGCAGTTTAAACCGGGACAGGGGAAGGAGTCAGCCCCAGCATTTT. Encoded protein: CASSLNRDRGRSQPQHF.

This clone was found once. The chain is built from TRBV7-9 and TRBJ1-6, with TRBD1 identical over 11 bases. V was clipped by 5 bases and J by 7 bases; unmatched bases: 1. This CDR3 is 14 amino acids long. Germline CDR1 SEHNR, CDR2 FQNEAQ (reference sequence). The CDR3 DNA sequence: TGTGCCAGCAGCCGGACAGGGGGCAATTCACCCCTCCACTTT. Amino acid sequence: CASSRTGGNSPLHF.

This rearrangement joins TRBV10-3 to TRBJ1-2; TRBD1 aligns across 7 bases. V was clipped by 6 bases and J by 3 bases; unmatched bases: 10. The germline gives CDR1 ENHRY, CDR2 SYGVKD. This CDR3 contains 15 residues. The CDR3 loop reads CAISWTGFADYGYTF. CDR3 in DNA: TGTGCCATCAGCTGGACAGGATTCGCTGACTATGGCTACACCTTC.

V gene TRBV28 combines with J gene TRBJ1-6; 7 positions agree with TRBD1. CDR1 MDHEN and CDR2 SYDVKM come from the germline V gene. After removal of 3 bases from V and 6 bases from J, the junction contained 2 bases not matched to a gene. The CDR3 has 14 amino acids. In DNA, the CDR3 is TGTGCCAGCAGTTTCGGACAGGCTAATTCACCCCTCCACTTT. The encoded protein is CASSFGQANSPLHF.

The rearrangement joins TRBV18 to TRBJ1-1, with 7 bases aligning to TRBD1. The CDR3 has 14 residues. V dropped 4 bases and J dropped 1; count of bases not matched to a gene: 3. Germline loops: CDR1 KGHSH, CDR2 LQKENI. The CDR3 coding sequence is TGTGCCAGCTCACGGACAGGACCGAACACTGAAGCTTTCTTT. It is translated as CASSRTGPNTEAFF.

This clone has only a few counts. The CDR3 DNA is TGCGCCAGCAGCTTTTTAGGCAGCGGGGGGGCTAGAGATACGCAGTATTTT. Its protein product is CASSFLGSGGARDTQYF. The chain joins TRBV5-1 to TRBJ2-3; 10 bases fit TRBD2. The CDR3 spans 17 residues. Trimming removed 2 bases from V and 5 bases from J; junction bases left unmatched: 11. Germline V lookup: CDR1 SGHRS, CDR2 YFSETQ.

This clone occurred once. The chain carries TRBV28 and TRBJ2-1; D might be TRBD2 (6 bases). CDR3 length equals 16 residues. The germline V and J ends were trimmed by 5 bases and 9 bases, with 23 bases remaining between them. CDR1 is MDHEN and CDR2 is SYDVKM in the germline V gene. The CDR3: CASSLRAGIYDGEQFF. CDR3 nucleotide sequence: TGTGCCAGCAGTCTCAGGGCGGGAATCTATGACGGTGAGCAGTTCTTC.

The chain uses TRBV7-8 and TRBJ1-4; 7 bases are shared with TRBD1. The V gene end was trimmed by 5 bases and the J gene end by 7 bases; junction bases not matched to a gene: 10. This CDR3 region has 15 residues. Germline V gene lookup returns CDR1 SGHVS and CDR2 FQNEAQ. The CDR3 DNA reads TGTGCCAGCAGCAGAGAAGGGGGCCCCCTTGAAAAACTGTTTTTT. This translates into CASSREGGPLEKLFF.

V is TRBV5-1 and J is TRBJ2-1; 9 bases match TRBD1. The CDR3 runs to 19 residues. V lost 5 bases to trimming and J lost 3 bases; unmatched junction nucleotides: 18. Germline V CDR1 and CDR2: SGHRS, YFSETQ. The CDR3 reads CASRGTGMLLAENYNEQFF. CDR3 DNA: TGCGCCAGCAGAGGGACAGGGATGTTGCTAGCGGAAAACTACAATGAGCAGTTCTTC.

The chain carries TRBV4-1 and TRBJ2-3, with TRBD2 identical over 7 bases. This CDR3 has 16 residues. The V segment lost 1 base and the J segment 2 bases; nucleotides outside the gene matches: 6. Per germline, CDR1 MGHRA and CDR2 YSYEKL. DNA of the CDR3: TGCGCCAGCAGCCAAGGGGCGGGGGTAACCACAGATACGCAGTATTTT. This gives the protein CASSQGAGVTTDTQYF.

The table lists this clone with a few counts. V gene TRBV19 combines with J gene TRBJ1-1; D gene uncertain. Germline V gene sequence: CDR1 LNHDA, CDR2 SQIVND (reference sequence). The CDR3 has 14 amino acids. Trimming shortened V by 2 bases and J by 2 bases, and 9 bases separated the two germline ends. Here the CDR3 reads CASSIPGLNTEAFF. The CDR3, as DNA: TGTGCCAGTAGTATACCGGGTTTAAACACTGAAGCTTTCTTT.

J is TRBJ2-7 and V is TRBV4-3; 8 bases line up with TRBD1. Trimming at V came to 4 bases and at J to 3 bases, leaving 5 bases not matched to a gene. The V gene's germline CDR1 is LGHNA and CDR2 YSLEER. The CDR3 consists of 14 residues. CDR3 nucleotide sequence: TGCGCCAGCAGCCCCGGCAGGGGGCTCTACGAGCAGTACTTC. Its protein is CASSPGRGLYEQYF.